The rows below give T cell receptor beta chains drawn from one sample of a study of blood T cell repertoires in COVID-19. Sequencing used immunoSEQ multiplex PCR; TCRdb keeps in-frame clones, though not all of them. The sample lists about 160,000 clones; 85% were seen once. Sequenced input: peripheral blood. The receptors derive from a human donor with acute or convalescent COVID-19. The donor label of this sample is uncertain. CDR3s include the opening cysteine and the closing phenylalanine or tryptophan. D genes are given only for firm matches. Clone size is stated in some rows and not others, as once, few, many or a class when expanded.

d_call: .; clone_size: once; v_call: TRBV12-3/TRBV12-4; j_call: TRBJ1-2; cdr3_nt: TGTGCCAGCATTGGTGTTAGTGGCTACACCTTC; cdr3_aa: CASIGVSGYTF
d_call: .; clone_size: .; v_call: TRBV27; j_call: TRBJ1-5; cdr3_nt: TGTGCCAGCAGTTTGCGGGGAATCTATCAGCCCCAGCATTTT; cdr3_aa: CASSLRGIYQPQHF
d_call: .; clone_size: .; v_call: TRBV18; j_call: TRBJ2-2; cdr3_nt: TGTGCCAGCTCACCACGGCTAGCGAGTTACACCGGGGAGCTGTTTTTT; cdr3_aa: CASSPRLASYTGELFF
d_call: .; clone_size: .; v_call: TRBV21-1; j_call: TRBJ1-6; cdr3_nt: TGTGCCAGCAGCAAAGGGGTGGGGCTACCGAGAGCTAATTCACCCCTCCACTTT; cdr3_aa: CASSKGVGLPRANSPLHF
d_call: .; clone_size: .; v_call: TRBV5-1; j_call: TRBJ1-2; cdr3_nt: TGCGCCAGCAGCTCCTACGCGGCCGACCTAGGCTACACCTTC; cdr3_aa: CASSSYAADLGYTF
d_call: .; clone_size: once; v_call: TRBV29-1; j_call: TRBJ1-4; cdr3_nt: TGCAGCGTTGATAATAGGGGAGGTGAAAAACTGTTTTTT; cdr3_aa: CSVDNRGGEKLFF
d_call: TRBD2; clone_size: few; v_call: TRBV6-4; j_call: TRBJ2-1; cdr3_nt: TGTGCCAGCAGTGACTCGACTAGCGGGGGTGATGAGCAGTTCTTC; cdr3_aa: CASSDSTSGGDEQFF
d_call: TRBD2; clone_size: few; v_call: TRBV27; j_call: TRBJ2-2; cdr3_nt: TGTGCCAGCAGTTACCCCACTAGCGGGGACGGGGAGCTGTTTTTT; cdr3_aa: CASSYPTSGDGELFF
d_call: .; clone_size: once; v_call: TRBV12-3/TRBV12-4; j_call: TRBJ1-1; cdr3_nt: TGTGCCAGCAGTTGGACAGATAACACTGAAGCTTTCTTT; cdr3_aa: CASSWTDNTEAFF
d_call: TRBD1; clone_size: once; v_call: TRBV5-1; j_call: TRBJ1-1; cdr3_nt: TGCGCCAGCAGCTTGGAGAGACAGGGGACCACTGAAGCTTTCTTT; cdr3_aa: CASSLERQGTTEAFF
d_call: TRBD1; clone_size: .; v_call: TRBV4-3; j_call: TRBJ2-3; cdr3_nt: TGCGCCAGCAGCCTGAGGGACAGGAGCACAGATACGCAGTATTTT; cdr3_aa: CASSLRDRSTDTQYF
d_call: TRBD1; clone_size: .; v_call: TRBV2; j_call: TRBJ2-2; cdr3_nt: TGTGCCAGCAGTCTGGGACAGGGCCACACCGGGGAGCTGTTTTTT; cdr3_aa: CASSLGQGHTGELFF
d_call: .; clone_size: .; v_call: TRBV11-3; j_call: TRBJ2-7; cdr3_nt: TGTGCCAGCAGCAAATCAACTACAGGGTTCGAGCAGTACTTC; cdr3_aa: CASSKSTTGFEQYF
d_call: TRBD2; clone_size: .; v_call: TRBV11-3; j_call: TRBJ2-1; cdr3_nt: TGTGCCAGCGCCCTCGGGGGGGCGGGGAGCAATGAGCAGTTCTTC; cdr3_aa: CASALGGAGSNEQFF
d_call: .; clone_size: .; v_call: TRBV19; j_call: TRBJ2-5; cdr3_nt: TGTGCCAGTAGTGCCCTGACAGGGACTAGGGAGACCCAGTACTTC; cdr3_aa: CASSALTGTRETQYF
d_call: TRBD1; clone_size: .; v_call: TRBV3-1/TRBV3-2; j_call: TRBJ1-6; cdr3_nt: TGTGCCAGCAGCCAAGCTAGGAGGACAGGGATTAATTCACCCCTCCACTTT; cdr3_aa: CASSQARRTGINSPLHF